A selection of T cell receptor beta chains follows, all from one sample in a study of ipilimumab plus nivolumab after autologous stem cell transplantation. Data came from immunoSEQ multiplex PCR; TCRdb stores just in-frame clones and leaves some out. The sample has about 15,000 clones; under 85% are singletons. Here the sequenced sample was PBMCs, taken in a trial of ipilimumab plus nivolumab as post-transplant consolidation. Source of these receptors: a male donor with primary mediastinal lymphoma. CDR3s include the opening cysteine and the closing phenylalanine or tryptophan. A D gene is named only where the DNA matches it firmly. Clone size is given for some rows only: seen once, a few or many times, or a class if the clone is expanded.

d_gene: TRBD2; v_gene: TRBV6-6; j_gene: TRBJ2-1; abundance: .; CDR3nt: TGTGCCAGCAGTGGAGCGGGATCGTCCCTTCTTGAGCAGTTCTTC; CDR3aa: CASSGAGSSLLEQFF
d_gene: .; v_gene: TRBV5-4; j_gene: TRBJ2-7; abundance: .; CDR3nt: TGTGCCAGCAGCTTGGAGGGCGGTCCCTACGAGCAGTACTTC; CDR3aa: CASSLEGGPYEQYF
d_gene: .; v_gene: TRBV11-3; j_gene: TRBJ1-1; abundance: .; CDR3nt: TGTGCCAGCAGCTTAGATAAAATGGGCACTGAAGCTTTCTTT; CDR3aa: CASSLDKMGTEAFF
d_gene: .; v_gene: TRBV18; j_gene: TRBJ1-5; abundance: .; CDR3nt: TGTGCCAGCTCACCACGCAGGGAACCAAATCAGCCCCAGCATTTT; CDR3aa: CASSPRREPNQPQHF
d_gene: TRBD1; v_gene: TRBV2; j_gene: TRBJ2-2; abundance: .; CDR3nt: TGTGCCAGCAGTGACCTGGGGACAGACAACACCGGGGAGCTGTTTTTT; CDR3aa: CASSDLGTDNTGELFF
d_gene: .; v_gene: TRBV7-9; j_gene: TRBJ1-4; abundance: .; CDR3nt: TGTGCCAGCAGCTCGTTTATGGATACTAATGAAAAACTGTTTTTT; CDR3aa: CASSSFMDTNEKLFF
d_gene: .; v_gene: TRBV19; j_gene: TRBJ2-5; abundance: .; CDR3nt: TGTGCCAGTCCCAGGGACCAAGAGACCCAGTACTTC; CDR3aa: CASPRDQETQYF
d_gene: .; v_gene: TRBV6-1; j_gene: TRBJ2-3; abundance: .; CDR3nt: TGTGCCAGCAGTGAAGGGGCCACTCGGGGTGCAGATACGCAGTATTTT; CDR3aa: CASSEGATRGADTQYF
d_gene: .; v_gene: TRBV5-1; j_gene: TRBJ2-7; abundance: .; CDR3nt: TGCGCCAGCAGCTTGCCGGACAAGTACGAGCAGTACTTC; CDR3aa: CASSLPDKYEQYF
d_gene: TRBD1; v_gene: TRBV4-2; j_gene: TRBJ1-2; abundance: .; CDR3nt: TGTGCCAGCAGCCAAGATAAGGCAGGGGGCGCGTATGGCTACACCTTC; CDR3aa: CASSQDKAGGAYGYTF
d_gene: .; v_gene: TRBV6-5; j_gene: TRBJ1-5; abundance: .; CDR3nt: TGTGCCAGCAGATCCCTGACAGGCAATCAGCCCCAGCATTTT; CDR3aa: CASRSLTGNQPQHF
d_gene: .; v_gene: TRBV7-3; j_gene: TRBJ2-3; abundance: .; CDR3nt: TGTGCCAGCAGCTTAATGGCGAACCCAGATACGCAGTATTTT; CDR3aa: CASSLMANPDTQYF
d_gene: .; v_gene: TRBV6-5; j_gene: TRBJ1-6; abundance: .; CDR3nt: TGTGCCAGCAGTTACTCAGGCCCACAGGTGTCACCCCTCCACTTT; CDR3aa: CASSYSGPQVSPLHF
d_gene: .; v_gene: TRBV2; j_gene: TRBJ2-3; abundance: .; CDR3nt: TGTGCCAGCAGTGTGGGTGTCTCTCCAGATACGCAGTATTTT; CDR3aa: CASSVGVSPDTQYF
d_gene: .; v_gene: TRBV4-1; j_gene: TRBJ2-1; abundance: .; CDR3nt: TGCGCCAGCAGTGACCCAACGTACAATGAGCAGTTCTTC; CDR3aa: CASSDPTYNEQFF
d_gene: TRBD2; v_gene: TRBV7-8; j_gene: TRBJ2-1; abundance: .; CDR3nt: TGTGCCAGCGGCCCAAAGTCCGGGACTAGCGGGGGGGCGTTGGGTGAGCAGTTCTTC; CDR3aa: CASGPKSGTSGGALGEQFF
d_gene: .; v_gene: TRBV19; j_gene: TRBJ2-2; abundance: .; CDR3nt: TGTGCCAGTAGCCCGACATTTTCCACCGGGGAGCTGTTTTTT; CDR3aa: CASSPTFSTGELFF
d_gene: .; v_gene: TRBV14; j_gene: TRBJ2-1; abundance: few; CDR3nt: TGTGCCAGCAGCCGCACTAACGACAGGCCCCGATTCTTC; CDR3aa: CASSRTNDRPRFF
d_gene: TRBD1; v_gene: TRBV5-5; j_gene: TRBJ2-1; abundance: few; CDR3nt: TGTGCCAGCAGCTCCCGGGACAGGCAGGCTGAGCAGTTCTTC; CDR3aa: CASSSRDRQAEQFF
d_gene: .; v_gene: TRBV5-1; j_gene: TRBJ2-7; abundance: .; CDR3nt: TGCGCCAGCAGCTTGATGGCGGTCCACTCCTACGAGCAGTACTTC; CDR3aa: CASSLMAVHSYEQYF
d_gene: TRBD2; v_gene: TRBV10-1; j_gene: TRBJ2-1; abundance: .; CDR3nt: TGCGCCAGCAGTGAGTCGAGCGGGAGGGCCTACAATGAGCAGTTCTTC; CDR3aa: CASSESSGRAYNEQFF
d_gene: TRBD1; v_gene: TRBV6-5; j_gene: TRBJ2-7; abundance: .; CDR3nt: TGTGCCAGCAGTTGGGACAGGGGGCAATACGAGCAGTACTTC; CDR3aa: CASSWDRGQYEQYF
d_gene: .; v_gene: TRBV28; j_gene: TRBJ2-7; abundance: medium-sized; CDR3nt: TGTGCTGTGATCGGACAGAACTCCTACGAGCAGTACTTC; CDR3aa: CAVIGQNSYEQYF
d_gene: .; v_gene: TRBV6-1; j_gene: TRBJ1-1; abundance: .; CDR3nt: TGTGCCAGCAGTGGACTTATCAACACTGAAGCTTTCTTT; CDR3aa: CASSGLINTEAFF
d_gene: .; v_gene: TRBV5-1; j_gene: TRBJ1-6; abundance: .; CDR3nt: TGCGCCAGCAGCACGTCCCGGGACACCCCCGGGAGCCGGAATTCACCCCTCCACTTT; CDR3aa: CASSTSRDTPGSRNSPLHF
d_gene: TRBD2; v_gene: TRBV9; j_gene: TRBJ2-1; abundance: .; CDR3nt: TGTGCCAGCAGCGTGGCCCCTAGGGGGACTAGCGGGAAATACAATGAGCAGTTCTTC; CDR3aa: CASSVAPRGTSGKYNEQFF
d_gene: TRBD1; v_gene: TRBV11-2; j_gene: TRBJ2-2; abundance: .; CDR3nt: TGTGCCAGCAGCTCGCCCCTAACGACAGGGCCCGGGGAGCTGTTTTTT; CDR3aa: CASSSPLTTGPGELFF